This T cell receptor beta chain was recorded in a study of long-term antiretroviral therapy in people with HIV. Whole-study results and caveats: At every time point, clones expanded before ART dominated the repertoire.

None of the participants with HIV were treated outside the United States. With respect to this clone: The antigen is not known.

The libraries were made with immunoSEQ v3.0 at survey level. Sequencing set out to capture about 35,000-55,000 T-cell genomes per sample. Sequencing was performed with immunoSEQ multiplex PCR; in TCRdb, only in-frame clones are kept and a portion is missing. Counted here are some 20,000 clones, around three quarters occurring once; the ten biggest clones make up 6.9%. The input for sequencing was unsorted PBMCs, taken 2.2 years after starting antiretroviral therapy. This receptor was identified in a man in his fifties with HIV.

The CDR3 sequence is CASSGTSGSYEQYF. CDR3 nucleotide sequence: TGTGCCAGCAGCGGGACTAGCGGGAGTTACGAGCAGTACTTC. The V call is TRBV27, the J call TRBJ2-7; 14 bases match TRBD2. Looked up from germline, CDR1 is MNHEY and CDR2 is SMNVEV (reference sequence). J was trimmed by 4 bases and V by 6 bases; bases with no gene match: 2. CDR3 length: 14 residues.